The source of this T cell receptor (beta chain) is a study of blood T cell repertoires in COVID-19. Looking at the study overall: PBMCs, B-cell-depleted T cells, or T cells provided the cDNA or gDNA that made up the material.

The CDR3 runs 15 residues. The germline CDR1 and CDR2 sequences are MNHEY and SVGAGI. The ends were cut back, 2 bases at V and 6 bases at J, with 17 bases in the middle. Cohorts were determined from participant-reported clinical history. Assay used: immunoSEQ multiplex PCR; TCRdb lists only in-frame clones, some missing. The sample lists about 240,000 clones, around 89% occurring once. This rearrangement joins TRBV6-5 to TRBJ2-7; perhaps TRBD2 as D (5 bases). The sequencing input was PBMCs or T cells enriched from blood (not recorded which). This receptor was identified in a woman in her thirties who had recovered from COVID-19. CDR3: CASSYRRQAAGEQYF. In nucleotides, the CDR3 is TGTGCCAGCAGTTACAGACGGCAGGCCGCGGGCGAGCAGTACTTC.